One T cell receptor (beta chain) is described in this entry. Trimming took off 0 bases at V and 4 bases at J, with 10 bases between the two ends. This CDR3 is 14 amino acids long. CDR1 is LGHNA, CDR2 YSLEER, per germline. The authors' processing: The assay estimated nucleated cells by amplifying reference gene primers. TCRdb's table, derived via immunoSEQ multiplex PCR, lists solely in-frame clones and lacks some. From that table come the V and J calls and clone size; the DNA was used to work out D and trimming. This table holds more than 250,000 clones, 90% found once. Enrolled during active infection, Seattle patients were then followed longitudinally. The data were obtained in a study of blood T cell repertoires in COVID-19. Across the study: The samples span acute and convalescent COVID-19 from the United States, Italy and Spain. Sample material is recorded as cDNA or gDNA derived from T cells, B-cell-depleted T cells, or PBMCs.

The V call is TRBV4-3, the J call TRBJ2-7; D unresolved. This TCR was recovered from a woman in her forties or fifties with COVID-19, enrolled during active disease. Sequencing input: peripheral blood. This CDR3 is CASSQERVYYEQYF. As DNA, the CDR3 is TGCGCCAGCAGCCAAGAAAGAGTTTATTACGAGCAGTACTTC.